This TCR beta chain is from a study of cytomegalovirus exposure and HLA in healthy donors. The wider study: A prior analysis found about 110 million unique TCR beta sequences from some 200 million T cells. Study results and limitations: Several of the most significant clusters were apparently associated with common viral pathogens in a later analysis.

Trimming shortened V by 5 bases and J by 1 base, and 14 bases separated the two germline ends. The CDR3 contains 15 residues. Germline CDR1 reads LNHDA; CDR2 reads SQIVND (reference sequence). The PCR employed 60 Vbeta primers together with 13 Jbeta primers. Measured with immunoSEQ multiplex PCR; TCRdb has only the in-frame clones, and not every one. The table includes roughly 98,000 clones, 75% to 85% detected once. Points on this clone: Its antigen is unknown.

The TCR originated in a young man in good health and CMV-seropositive. This chain connects TRBV19 to TRBJ1-1; weak D call: TRBD1 (5 bases). Sequencing was performed on PBMCs. CDR3 region: CASSEYQGRNTEAFF. In DNA form, the CDR3 reads TGTGCCAGTAGTGAGTACCAGGGAAGGAACACTGAAGCTTTCTTT.